This T cell receptor beta chain was obtained from a study of blood T cell repertoires in COVID-19. Method: immunoSEQ multiplex PCR; TCRdb's copy keeps in-frame clones and lacks some. Among around 310,000 clones listed, 75% to 90% were seen once. In germline, CDR1 is SGHKS, CDR2 YYEKEE (reference sequence). J was trimmed by 7 bases and V by 4 bases; bases with no gene match: 9. The CDR3 is 16 residues long. The receptor's source is a woman aged 60-75 years with acute or convalescent COVID-19. The chain is built from TRBV5-5 and TRBJ2-1; 12 bases are a match to TRBD2. The material sequenced was peripheral blood. The CDR3, as DNA: TGTGCCAGCAGCACTTTACTAGCGGGGGGTGGTAATGAGCAGTTCTTC. As protein: CASSTLLAGGGNEQFF.